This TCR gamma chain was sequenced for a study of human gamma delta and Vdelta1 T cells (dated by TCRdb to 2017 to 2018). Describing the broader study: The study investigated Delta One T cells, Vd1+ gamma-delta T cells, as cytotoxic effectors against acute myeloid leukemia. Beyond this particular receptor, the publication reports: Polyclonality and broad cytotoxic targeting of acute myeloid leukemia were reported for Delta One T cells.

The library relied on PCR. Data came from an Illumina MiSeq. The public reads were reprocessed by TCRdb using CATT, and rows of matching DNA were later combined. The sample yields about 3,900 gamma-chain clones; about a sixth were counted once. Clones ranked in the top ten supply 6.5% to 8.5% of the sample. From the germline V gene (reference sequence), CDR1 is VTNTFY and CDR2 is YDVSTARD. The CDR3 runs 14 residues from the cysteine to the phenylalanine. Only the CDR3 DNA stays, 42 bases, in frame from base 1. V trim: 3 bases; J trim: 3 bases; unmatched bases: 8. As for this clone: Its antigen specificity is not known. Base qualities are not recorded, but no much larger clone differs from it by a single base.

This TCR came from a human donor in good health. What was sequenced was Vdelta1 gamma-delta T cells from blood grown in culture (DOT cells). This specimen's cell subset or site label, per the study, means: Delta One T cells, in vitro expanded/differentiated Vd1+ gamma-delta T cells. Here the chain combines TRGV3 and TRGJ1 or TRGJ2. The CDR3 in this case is CATWDSEPYYKKLF. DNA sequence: TGTGCCACCTGGGACTCAGAACCTTATTATAAGAAACTCTTT.